This T cell receptor beta chain was recorded in a study of a mutant IDH1 vaccine in newly diagnosed glioma. Study at large: Radiotherapy alone preceded vaccination by 4-6 weeks; alternatively, vaccination started with temozolomide cycles.

Points from the study as a whole: Pseudoprogression apparently lacked any relation to changes in top peripheral T cell clonotypes.

Data came from immunoSEQ multiplex PCR; TCRdb stores just in-frame clones and leaves some out. The table includes approximately 61,000 clones, around 84% detected once. This clone rates as medium-sized. Its antigen is undetermined. The CDR3 contains 12 residues. V lost 4 bases, J lost 11 bases, and 11 bases lay in between. Per the germline V gene, CDR1 is MGHRA and CDR2 is YSYEKL. The time point is: week 5, during vaccination. A 20-mer mutant IDH1 peptide at 300 ug was injected subcutaneously with topical imiquimod. The study enrolled donors with new WHO grade 3 or 4 IDH1-mutant, ATRX-lost astrocytomas.

The J gene is TRBJ1-4, the V gene TRBV4-1; a weak D match, TRBD1 (5 bases). The sequenced sample was PBMCs, obtained from a glioma patient whose treatment included an IDH1 peptide vaccine. The clonotype was recovered from a woman aged 45-60 years with glioma. The CDR3 sequence is CASSPSEGKLFF. Here the CDR3 DNA reads TGCGCCAGCAGCCCTAGCGAGGGGAAACTGTTTTTT.